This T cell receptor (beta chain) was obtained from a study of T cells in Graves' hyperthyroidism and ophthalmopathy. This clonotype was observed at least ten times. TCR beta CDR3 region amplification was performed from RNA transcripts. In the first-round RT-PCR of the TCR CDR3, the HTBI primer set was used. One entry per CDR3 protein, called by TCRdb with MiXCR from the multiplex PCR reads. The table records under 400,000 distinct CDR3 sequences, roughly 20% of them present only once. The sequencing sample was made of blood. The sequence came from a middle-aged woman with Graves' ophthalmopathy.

CDR3: CASSQGRLNTEAFF. DNA of the CDR3: TGTGCCAGCAGCCAAGGACGGTTGAACACTGAAGCTTTCTTT. The chain is built from TRBV14 and TRBJ1-1; no clear D gene. Per the germline V gene, CDR1 is SGHDN and CDR2 is FVKESK. The CDR3 runs to 14 residues. Trimming cost V 1 base and J 0 bases, with 6 bases left between them.